This TCR beta chain was obtained from a study of CD8 T cells in Susac syndrome. Study-level background: Blood was drawn from patients with Susac syndrome. At that point, they were therapy-naive, on corticosteroids, or on intravenous immunoglobulin alone.

Study observations and caveats: The study conceded that relatively few individuals underwent its TCR sequencing and HLA analysis.

Random-hexamer reverse transcription was applied to about 0.5 to 1 ug RNA. TCRdb used MiXCR to reprocess the immunoSEQ multiplex PCR reads, holding one entry per CDR3 protein. The sample yields fewer than 80,000 distinct CDR3 sequences, 94% seen once. As for this clonotype: The antigen remains unidentified.

With 2 bases removed from V and 9 bases from J, the gap between germline ends came to 17 bases. CDR1 and CDR2 (germline): MNHEY, SVGEGT. The CDR3 runs to 16 residues. V gene TRBV6-2 or TRBV6-3 combines with J gene TRBJ1-6; D is unresolved. The origin of this receptor is a human donor with Susac syndrome. Material: CD8+ T cells from PBMCs. In DNA form, the CDR3 reads TGTGCCAGCAGTTACCCCGTAGCAGTCCCTATTTCACCCCTCCACTTT. Its translation: CASSYPVAVPISPLHF.